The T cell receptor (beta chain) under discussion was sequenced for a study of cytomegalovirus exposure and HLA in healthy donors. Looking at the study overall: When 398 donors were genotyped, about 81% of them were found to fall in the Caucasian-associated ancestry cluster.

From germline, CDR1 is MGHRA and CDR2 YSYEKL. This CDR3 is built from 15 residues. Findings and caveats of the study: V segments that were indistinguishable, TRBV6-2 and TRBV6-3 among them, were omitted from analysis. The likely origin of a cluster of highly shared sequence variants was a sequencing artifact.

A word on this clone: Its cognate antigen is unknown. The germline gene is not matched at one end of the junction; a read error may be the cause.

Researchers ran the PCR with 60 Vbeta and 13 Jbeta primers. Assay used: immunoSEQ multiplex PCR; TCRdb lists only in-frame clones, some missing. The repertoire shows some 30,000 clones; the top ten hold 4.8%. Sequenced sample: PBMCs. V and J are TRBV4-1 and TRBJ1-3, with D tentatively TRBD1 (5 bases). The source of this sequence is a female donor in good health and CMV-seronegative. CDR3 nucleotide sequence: TGCGCCAACAGCCAAGGCAGGGTACAAGGAAACACCATATATTTT. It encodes CANSQGRVQGNTIYF.